The rows below give T cell receptor beta chains drawn from one sample of a study of blood T cells in healthy people across ages. TCRdb independently ran MiXCR on the 5' RACE reads; one entry per CDR3 protein. The sample records around 790,000 distinct CDR3 sequences, 40% to 50% being singletons. Input material: blood. Receptor source: a man in his 60s in good health. Both conserved end residues are part of each CDR3. The D gene is left open where the match is weak. Expanded clones get a size class; other rows say once, few or many, or leave the size out.

V	D	size	J	DNA	CDR3
TRBV11-2	TRBD2	-	TRBJ2-1	TGTGCCAGCAGCCCCGGGGGGACTAGCAGGTATAATGAGCAGTTCTTC	CASSPGGTSRYNEQFF
TRBV2	TRBD1	few	TRBJ2-2	TGTGCCAGCAGTGAGCGGACAGGGCGCACCGGGGAGCTGTTTTTT	CASSERTGRTGELFF
TRBV9	-	-	TRBJ2-1	TGTGCCAGCAGAAAGACCCTGGCGTCCAATGAGCAGTTCTTC	CASRKTLASNEQFF
TRBV10-3	TRBD2	few	TRBJ2-5	TGTGCCATCAGTGCGGCGACTAGCGGGGGGGAGAGAGAGACCCAGTACTTC	CAISAATSGGERETQYF
TRBV6-2/TRBV6-3	-	few	TRBJ2-2	TGTGCCACCGCCGACCAGGGTAGAGGGAACACCGGGGAGCTGTTTTTT	CATADQGRGNTGELFF
TRBV11-3	-	-	TRBJ2-7	TGTGCCAGCCGCCGCCGGGACGTCGCCTACGAGCAGTACTTC	CASRRRDVAYEQYF
TRBV4-3	-	-	TRBJ1-2	TGCGCCTGCAGCCAAGATCAGGGCAGGGGCTATGGCTACACCTTC	CACSQDQGRGYGYTF
TRBV20-1	-	few	TRBJ2-7	TGCAGTGCTAGAGATCTGGGGGGGCAGTCCTACGAGCAGTACTTC	CSARDLGGQSYEQYF
TRBV6-2/TRBV6-3	-	-	TRBJ1-1	TGTGCCGGCAGTTACCGCCCGAACACTGAAGCTTTCTTT	CAGSYRPNTEAFF
TRBV11-3	-	-	TRBJ2-1	TGTGCCAGCGGAGTGGGATCATTTTACAATGAGCAGTTCTTC	CASGVGSFYNEQFF
TRBV6-5	-	few	TRBJ1-1	TGTGCCAGCAATGAGGGGATGGGCACTGAAGCTTTCTTT	CASNEGMGTEAFF
TRBV20-1	TRBD1	few	TRBJ2-7	TGCAGTGCTAGAGATCGGCAACAGGGGGCTCCCGAGCAGTACTTC	CSARDRQQGAPEQYF
TRBV4-1	TRBD1	few	TRBJ1-2	TGCGCCAGCAGGTATCAGGGGGCCGTAGATGGCTACACCTTC	CASRYQGAVDGYTF
TRBV9	-	few	TRBJ1-2	TGTGCCAGCGCTGACGTGGGGTATGGCTACACCTTC	CASADVGYGYTF
TRBV27	-	-	TRBJ2-7	TGTGCCAGCAGTTTAGGCGGGCAGGGGAACTACGAGCAGTACTTC	CASSLGGQGNYEQYF
TRBV6-2/TRBV6-3	TRBD1	-	TRBJ1-1	TGTGCCAGCAGTTACTCGACCGGGACAGGGGACACTGAAGCTTTCTTT	CASSYSTGTGDTEAFF
TRBV29-1	TRBD1	-	TRBJ1-2	TGCAGCGTTGAAGATCGGGACAGTGTCTATGGCTACACCTTC	CSVEDRDSVYGYTF
TRBV3-1	-	few	TRBJ2-5	TGTGCCAGCAGCCGCACTGGGACACAGAGACAAGAGACCCAGTACTTC	CASSRTGTQRQETQYF
TRBV3-1	-	-	TRBJ1-6	TGTGCCAGCAGCCAAGATCCCCCTACCCTCCACTTT	CASSQDPPTLHF
TRBV12-3/TRBV12-4	-	-	TRBJ2-1	TGTGCCAGCAGTACCCAATGGAATGAGCAGTTCTTC	CASSTQWNEQFF
TRBV7-3	-	many	TRBJ2-5	TGTGCCAGCAGCTTAGGGTCCGGGAAGACCCAGTACTTC	CASSLGSGKTQYF
TRBV7-3	-	once	TRBJ1-1	TGTGCCAGCGGGGCGGGGACGAACACTGAAGCTTTCTTT	CASGAGTNTEAFF
TRBV5-5	TRBD1	-	TRBJ2-2	TGTGCCAGCAGCTTCGGACAGGGGGTTAACACCGGGGAGCTGTTTTTT	CASSFGQGVNTGELFF
TRBV12-3/TRBV12-4	-	-	TRBJ2-7	TGTGCCAGCAGTTTATATCCGTGGGTCGGGGGCCGCGGGAGTCCCTACGAGCAGTACTTC	CASSLYPWVGGRGSPYEQYF
TRBV20-1	TRBD1	few	TRBJ1-1	TGCAGTGCTAGGTGGGACAGGCTGAACACTGAAGCTTTCTTT	CSARWDRLNTEAFF
TRBV7-9	TRBD1	-	TRBJ2-1	TGTGCCAGCAGCCTCCTCCGGGACAGCCACAATGAGCAGTTCTTC	CASSLLRDSHNEQFF
TRBV6-5	-	-	TRBJ2-7	TGTGCCAGCAGTTTTAATCCTCTCCCTTCCTACGAGCAGTACTTC	CASSFNPLPSYEQYF
TRBV6-2/TRBV6-3	TRBD1	few	TRBJ2-4	TGTGCCAGCAGTTGGGGACAGCCAGCCAAAAGCATTCAGTACTTC	CASSWGQPAKSIQYF
TRBV28	-	-	TRBJ2-7	TGTGCCAGCAGTTTAGCGGGGACAGCACTTTACGAGCAGTACTTC	CASSLAGTALYEQYF
TRBV7-9	-	-	TRBJ1-4	TGTGCCAGCAGCTTAGATACGGGTCGAAGTGAAAAACTGTTTTTT	CASSLDTGRSEKLFF
TRBV27	-	-	TRBJ1-6	TGTGCCAGCAGTTTCACACGTTCACCCCTCCACTTT	CASSFTRSPLHF
TRBV6-5	TRBD2	-	TRBJ2-3	TGTGCCAGCAGTTACTCACGACTAGCGGATACGCAGTATTTT	CASSYSRLADTQYF
TRBV7-9	-	few	TRBJ2-1	TGTGCCAGCAGCTTTGACAGGTACCACTCCTACAATGAGCAGTTCTTC	CASSFDRYHSYNEQFF
TRBV20-1	TRBD1	few	TRBJ1-1	TGCAGTGCTAGTACAGGGGGCGGGAACACTGAAGCTTTCTTT	CSASTGGGNTEAFF
TRBV2	-	-	TRBJ2-2	TGTGCCAGCAGTGCCGGGGAAGCCACCACCGGGGAGCTGTTTTTT	CASSAGEATTGELFF
TRBV9	TRBD1	once	TRBJ2-7	TGTGCCAGCAGCACTTTCGGGACAGTTGCCGGCGAGCAGTACTTC	CASSTFGTVAGEQYF
TRBV20-1	TRBD2	-	TRBJ2-7	TGCAGTGCTAGGAGAGCGGGGGGGCGATACGAGCAGTACTTC	CSARRAGGRYEQYF
TRBV6-6	-	few	TRBJ2-5	TGTGCCAGCAGTGACAAGTCAGAAGAGACCCAGTACTTC	CASSDKSEETQYF
TRBV4-1	-	few	TRBJ2-6	TGCGCCAGCAGCCACGATATTACGGGATCTGGGGCCAACGTCCTGACTTTC	CASSHDITGSGANVLTF
TRBV5-1	-	-	TRBJ1-5	TGCGCCAGCAGCTTGGAAGGGTCCGGTACTCAGCCCCAGCATTTT	CASSLEGSGTQPQHF
TRBV7-9	-	-	TRBJ2-3	TGTGCCAGCAGACACCGGGCAGACCACACAGATACGCAGTATTTT	CASRHRADHTDTQYF
TRBV11-2	TRBD1	-	TRBJ2-5	TGTGCCAGCAGCTTAGATCACGTGCAGGGACAGGGGGCCCAGTACTTC	CASSLDHVQGQGAQYF
TRBV5-6	-	-	TRBJ1-2	TGTGCCAGCAGCTCCTTTCTGTCCGGTGGCTACACCTTC	CASSSFLSGGYTF
TRBV9	-	-	TRBJ1-5	TGTGCCAGCAGCGACGAGGGGGTAACCAATCAGCCCCAGCATTTT	CASSDEGVTNQPQHF
TRBV9	-	few	TRBJ2-5	TGTGCCAGCAGCGTAGGGCCAGTCCAAGAGACCCAGTACTTC	CASSVGPVQETQYF